Listed below are T cell receptor beta chains from one sample, sequenced in a study of siplizumab effects on memory and regulatory T cells. Assay: immunoSEQ multiplex PCR; the TCRdb copy retains only in-frame clones and omits some. The table lists about 120,000 clones, 80% to 95% of them singletons. The sequencing input was non-Treg CD4+ T cells sorted from blood. These TCRs come from a human donor in good health. Each CDR3 is given with its conserved first and last residue. Fields, in order: V gene, J gene, CDR3 protein.

>TRBV5-1|TRBJ2-3
CASSFGTSGSTDTQYF
>TRBV7-2|TRBJ2-7
CASSPGSAPSYEQYF
>TRBV30|TRBJ1-3
CAWSVGLSSSGNTIYF
>TRBV25-1|TRBJ2-7
CASSDHSSYEQYF
>TRBV5-1|TRBJ2-3
CASSGGGAANTQYF
>TRBV14|TRBJ1-2
CASSQRLYGYTF
>TRBV7-6|TRBJ2-1
CASSQGQGISSYNEQFF
>TRBV14|TRBJ2-2
CASSQLSGLNTGELFF
>TRBV5-6|TRBJ1-2
CASSLSQGGNGYTF
>TRBV28|TRBJ2-3
CASSPARSLYGETDTQYF
>TRBV7-8|TRBJ2-5
CASSLRAHQETQYF
>TRBV6-5|TRBJ2-5
CASSPDRGGSQYF
>TRBV4-1|TRBJ1-3
CASSQGGMQGSSGNTIYF
>TRBV2|TRBJ2-3
CASSALAGGSTTDTQYF
>TRBV9|TRBJ1-1
CASSATGVAVNTEAFF
>TRBV19|TRBJ1-2
CASSTYSPGLTYGYTF
>TRBV13|TRBJ1-6
CASSWTVDNSPLHF
>TRBV27|TRBJ2-2
CASSPYRVPGELFF